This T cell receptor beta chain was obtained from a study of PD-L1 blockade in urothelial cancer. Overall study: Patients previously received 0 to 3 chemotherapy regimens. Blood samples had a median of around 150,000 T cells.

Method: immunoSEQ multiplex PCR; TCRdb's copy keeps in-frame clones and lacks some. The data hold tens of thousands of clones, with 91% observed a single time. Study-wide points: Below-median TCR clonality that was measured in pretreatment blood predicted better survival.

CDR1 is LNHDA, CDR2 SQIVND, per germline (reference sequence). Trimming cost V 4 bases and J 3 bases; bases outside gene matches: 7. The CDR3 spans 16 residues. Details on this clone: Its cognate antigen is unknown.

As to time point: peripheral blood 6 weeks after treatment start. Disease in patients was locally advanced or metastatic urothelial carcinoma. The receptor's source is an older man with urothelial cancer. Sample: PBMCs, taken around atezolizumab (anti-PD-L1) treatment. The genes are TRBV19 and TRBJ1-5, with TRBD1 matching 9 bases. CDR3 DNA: TGTGCCAGTAGTACCCCGGACAGGGGCAACAATCAGCCCCAGCATTTT. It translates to CASSTPDRGNNQPQHF. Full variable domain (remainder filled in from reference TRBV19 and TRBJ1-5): DGGITQSPKYLFRKEGQNVTLSCEQNLNHDAMYWYRQDPGQGLRLIYYSQIVNDFQKGDIAEGYSVSREKKESFPLTVTSAQKNPTAFYLCASSTPDRGNNQPQHFGDGTRLSIL.